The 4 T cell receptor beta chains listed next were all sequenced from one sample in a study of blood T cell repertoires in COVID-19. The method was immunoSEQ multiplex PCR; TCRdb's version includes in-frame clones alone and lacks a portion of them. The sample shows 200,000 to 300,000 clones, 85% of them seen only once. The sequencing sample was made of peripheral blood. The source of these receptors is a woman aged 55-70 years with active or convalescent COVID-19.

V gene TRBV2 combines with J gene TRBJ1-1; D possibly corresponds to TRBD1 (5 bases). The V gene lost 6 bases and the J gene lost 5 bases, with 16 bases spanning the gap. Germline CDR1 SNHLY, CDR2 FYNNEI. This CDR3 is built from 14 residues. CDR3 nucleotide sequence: TGTGCCAGCAGCCTCGCTTCCAGGGTAACTGAAGCTTTCTTT. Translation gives CASSLASRVTEAFF.

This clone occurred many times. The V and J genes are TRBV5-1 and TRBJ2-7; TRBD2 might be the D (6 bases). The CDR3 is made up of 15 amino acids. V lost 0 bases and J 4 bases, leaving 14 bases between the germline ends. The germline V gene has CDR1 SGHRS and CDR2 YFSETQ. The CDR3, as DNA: TGCGCCAGCAGCTTGGAATCAGGGAGGTCGTACGAGCAGTACTTC. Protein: CASSLESGRSYEQYF.

CDR3 nucleotides: TGTGCCAGCAGCTACACAGGGAACCTCTACGAGCAGTACTTC. Its protein is CASSYTGNLYEQYF. The chain carries TRBV11-1 and TRBJ2-7; perhaps TRBD1 as D (6 bases). Germline loops: CDR1 SGHAT, CDR2 FQDESV (reference sequence). Trimming left V 4 bases short and J 3 bases short, with 13 bases between. This CDR3 has 14 residues.

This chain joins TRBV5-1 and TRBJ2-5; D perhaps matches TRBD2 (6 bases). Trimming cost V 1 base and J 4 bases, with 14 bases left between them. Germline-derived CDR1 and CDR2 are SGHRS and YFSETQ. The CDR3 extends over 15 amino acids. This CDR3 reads CASSLMGGSLETQYF. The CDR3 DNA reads TGCGCCAGCAGCTTGATGGGGGGAAGTTTAGAGACCCAGTACTTC. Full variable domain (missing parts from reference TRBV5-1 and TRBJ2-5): KAGVTQTPRYLIKTRGQQVTLSCSPISGHRSVSWYQQTPGQGLQFLFEYFSETQRNKGNFPGRFSGRQFSNSRSEMNVSTLELGDSALYLCASSLMGGSLETQYFGPGTRLLVL.